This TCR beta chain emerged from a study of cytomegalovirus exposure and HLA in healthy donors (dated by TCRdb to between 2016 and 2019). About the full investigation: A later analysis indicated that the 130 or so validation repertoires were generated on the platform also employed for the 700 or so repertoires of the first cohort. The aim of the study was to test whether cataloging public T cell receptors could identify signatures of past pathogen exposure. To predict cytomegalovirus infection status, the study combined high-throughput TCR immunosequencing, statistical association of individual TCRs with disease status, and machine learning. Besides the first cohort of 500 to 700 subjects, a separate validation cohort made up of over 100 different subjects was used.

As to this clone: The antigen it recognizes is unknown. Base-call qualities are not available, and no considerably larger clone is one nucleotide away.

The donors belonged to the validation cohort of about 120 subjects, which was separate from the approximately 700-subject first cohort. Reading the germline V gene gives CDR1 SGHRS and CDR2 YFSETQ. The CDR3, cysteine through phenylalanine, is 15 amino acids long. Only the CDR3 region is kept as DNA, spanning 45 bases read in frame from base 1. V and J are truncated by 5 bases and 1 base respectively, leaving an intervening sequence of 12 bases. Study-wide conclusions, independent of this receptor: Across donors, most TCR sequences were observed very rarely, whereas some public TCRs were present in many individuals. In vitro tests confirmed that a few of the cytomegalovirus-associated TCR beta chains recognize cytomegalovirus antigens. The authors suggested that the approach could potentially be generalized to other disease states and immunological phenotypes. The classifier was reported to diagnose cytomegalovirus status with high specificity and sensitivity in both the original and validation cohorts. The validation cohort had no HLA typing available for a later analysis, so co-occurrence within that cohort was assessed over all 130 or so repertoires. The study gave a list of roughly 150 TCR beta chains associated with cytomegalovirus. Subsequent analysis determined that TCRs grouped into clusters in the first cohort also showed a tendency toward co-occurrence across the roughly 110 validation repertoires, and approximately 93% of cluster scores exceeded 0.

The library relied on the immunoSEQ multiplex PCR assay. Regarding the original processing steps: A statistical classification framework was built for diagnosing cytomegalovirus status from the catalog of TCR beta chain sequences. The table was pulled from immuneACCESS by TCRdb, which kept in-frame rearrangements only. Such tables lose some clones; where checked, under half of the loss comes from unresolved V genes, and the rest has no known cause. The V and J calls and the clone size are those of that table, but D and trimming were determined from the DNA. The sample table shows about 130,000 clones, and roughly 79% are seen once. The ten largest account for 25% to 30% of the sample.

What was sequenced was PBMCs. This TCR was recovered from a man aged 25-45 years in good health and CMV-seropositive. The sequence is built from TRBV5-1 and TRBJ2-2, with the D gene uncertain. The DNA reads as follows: TGCGCCAGCAGTGGGTCAGCGTTGAACACCGGGGAGCTGTTTTTT. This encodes CASSGSALNTGELFF.